The 3 T cell receptor beta chains below come from one sample, sequenced in a study of blood T cell repertoires in COVID-19. Method: immunoSEQ multiplex PCR; TCRdb's copy keeps in-frame clones and lacks some. Among approximately 27,000 clones, 75% to 90% were seen once, and the ten largest hold around half. The sequenced sample was peripheral blood. The receptors stem from a human donor with acute or convalescent COVID-19. The donor label of this sample is uncertain.

This clone was seen a single time. CDR3 nucleotides: TGTGCCAGCAGCTTTAGTCCCCGGGGGGGACAGCAAGCTTTCTTT. This translates into CASSFSPRGGQQAFF. The chain has TRBV7-9 and TRBJ1-1; 7 bases match TRBD1. Germline V CDR1 and CDR2: SEHNR, FQNEAQ (reference sequence). J lost 9 bases, V lost 3 bases, and 13 bases had no gene match. The CDR3 is made up of 15 amino acids.

DNA of the CDR3: TGTGCCAGCAGTTTGGATCTAGCGGGGGGTTCAGATACGCAGTATTTT. Amino acids: CASSLDLAGGSDTQYF. J is TRBJ2-3 and V is TRBV28; 11 bases match TRBD2. This CDR3 comprises 16 residues. The V gene end was trimmed by 3 bases and the J gene end by 4 bases; junction bases not matched to a gene: 6. Germline CDR1 MDHEN, CDR2 SYDVKM.

The rearrangement joins TRBV3-1 (or the pseudogene TRBV3-2) to TRBJ2-7; TRBD2 matches 12 bases. The CDR3 loop spans 16 amino acids. The V segment lost 3 bases and the J segment 4 bases; nucleotides outside the gene matches: 7. Per germline, CDR1 LGHDT and CDR2 YNNKEL (reference sequence). The DNA of the CDR3 is TGTGCCAGCAGCCACCACAGACTAGCGGGGGCGTACGAGCAGTACGTC. As protein: CASSHHRLAGAYEQYV.